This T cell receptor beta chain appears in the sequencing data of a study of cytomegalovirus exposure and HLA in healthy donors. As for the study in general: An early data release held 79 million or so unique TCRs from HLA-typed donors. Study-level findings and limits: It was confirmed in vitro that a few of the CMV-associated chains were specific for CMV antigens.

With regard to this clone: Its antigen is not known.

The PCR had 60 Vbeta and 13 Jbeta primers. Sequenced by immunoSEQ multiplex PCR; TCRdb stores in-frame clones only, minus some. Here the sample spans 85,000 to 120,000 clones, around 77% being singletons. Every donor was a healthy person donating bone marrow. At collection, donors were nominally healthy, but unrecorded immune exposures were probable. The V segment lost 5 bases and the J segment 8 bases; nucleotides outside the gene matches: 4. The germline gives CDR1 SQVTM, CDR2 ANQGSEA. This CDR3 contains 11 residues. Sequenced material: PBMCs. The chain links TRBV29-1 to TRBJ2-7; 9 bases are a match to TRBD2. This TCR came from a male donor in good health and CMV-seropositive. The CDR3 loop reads CSVPLAGKQYF. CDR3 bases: TGCAGCGTTCCACTAGCGGGTAAGCAGTACTTC.